These 21 T cell receptor beta chains were all obtained from the same sample, sequenced in a study of T cells in Graves' hyperthyroidism and ophthalmopathy. What was amplified from RNA transcripts were TCR beta CDR3 regions. RT-PCR in the first round (using the HTBI primer set) targeted the TCR CDR3. TCRdb re-analysed the multiplex PCR reads in MiXCR, keeping a single row per CDR3 protein. The sample contains fewer than 900,000 distinct CDR3 sequences, around 17% of which appear only once. Sequencing was carried out using blood. These receptors originate from a man younger than 35 with Graves' hyperthyroidism.

This clonotype was found many times. J is TRBJ1-2 and V is TRBV5-1, with D uncertain. The V gene's germline CDR1 is SGHRS and CDR2 YFSETQ. The CDR3 extends over 13 amino acids. V was cut by 0 bases and J by 7 bases, with 10 bases left in between. The DNA of the CDR3 is TGCGCCAGCAGCTTGGTGGGGTACGGTGGCTACACCTTC. This codes for CASSLVGYGGYTF.

This clonotype was seen many times. This sequence joins TRBV28 and TRBJ2-5; D is ambiguous. The germline V gene encodes CDR1 MDHEN and CDR2 SYDVKM. Trimming removed 7 bases at V and 1 base at J, with 10 bases between. This CDR3 contains 13 residues. The CDR3 spells CASTLHTQETQYF. The CDR3 nucleotides are TGTGCCAGCACCCTGCACACCCAAGAGACCCAGTACTTC.

The rearrangement uses TRBV7-9 and TRBJ1-2, with D unresolved. Germline assignment: CDR1 SEHNR and CDR2 FQNEAQ (reference sequence). The V and J ends lost 6 bases and 7 bases respectively, with 15 bases between them. The CDR3 totals 13 residues. The CDR3 DNA reads as TGTGCCAGCAGTCCACCCAGGCACTCTGGCTACACCTTC. Protein product: CASSPPRHSGYTF.

This clonotype has a count of ten or more. This sequence joins TRBV28 and TRBJ2-7; D unclear. The CDR3 has 11 residues. Germline V gene sequence: CDR1 MDHEN, CDR2 SYDVKM. Trimming removed 4 bases from V and 7 bases from J, with 8 bases in between. The CDR3 nucleotides read TGTGCCAGCAGTTCCCCCCGAGAGCAGTACTTC. Residues: CASSSPREQYF.

The table lists this clonotype with many counts. The rearrangement uses TRBV12-3 or TRBV12-4 and TRBJ2-7; D unclear. This CDR3 is 12 amino acids long. The V gene lost 3 bases and the J gene lost 2 bases, with 5 bases spanning the gap. CDR3 protein: CASSLNTYEQYF. The CDR3 DNA sequence: TGTGCCAGCAGTTTGAACACCTACGAGCAGTACTTC.

This rearrangement joins TRBV6-5 to TRBJ2-4, with a weak D call TRBD1 (6 bases). Germline loops: CDR1 MNHEY, CDR2 SVGAGI. V gave up 4 bases and J gave up 0 bases, with 16 bases separating them. The length of the CDR3 is 17 residues. The DNA for the CDR3 is TGTGCCAGCAGTTGGGGTCGGACAGAACTAGCCAAAAACATTCAGTACTTC. It encodes CASSWGRTELAKNIQYF.

This clonotype was seen repeatedly, ten times or more. The V and J genes are TRBV2 and TRBJ1-5, with no clear D. Trimming pared 4 bases from V and 1 base from J, leaving 8 bases between. This CDR3 is 14 amino acids long. Germline V lookup: CDR1 SNHLY, CDR2 FYNNEI. The CDR3 DNA reads as TGTGCCAGCAGTGGTGAATGGAGCAATCAGCCCCAGCATTTT. It translates to CASSGEWSNQPQHF.

V is TRBV24-1 and J is TRBJ1-4, with TRBD1 matching 12 bases. The CDR3 has 16 amino acids. Germline V lookup: CDR1 KGHDR, CDR2 SFDVKD. Trimming removed 4 bases from V and 6 bases from J; junction bases left unmatched: 5. The CDR3 reads CATSEAGTGGDEKLFF. As DNA, the CDR3 is TGTGCCACCAGTGAGGCCGGGACAGGGGGCGATGAAAAACTGTTTTTT.

This clonotype was detected a few times. The rearrangement joins TRBV15 to TRBJ1-2; D not resolved. V lost 0 bases and J 0 bases, leaving 8 bases between the germline ends. The CDR3 covers 15 residues. CDR1 LNHNV and CDR2 YYDKDF come from the germline V gene (reference sequence). CDR3 DNA sequence: TGTGCCACCAGCAGAGATGAGCCAGCTAACTATGGCTACACCTTC. It encodes CATSRDEPANYGYTF.

This clonotype appeared a few times. This chain joins TRBV20-1 and TRBJ1-1; no reliable D call. V gave up 0 bases and J gave up 0 bases, with 8 bases separating them. This CDR3 is 14 amino acids long. Per the germline V gene, CDR1 is DFQATT and CDR2 is SNEGSKA (reference sequence). The CDR3 DNA follows: TGCAGTGCTAGAGATAGAGGGTTGAACACTGAAGCTTTCTTT. Translation gives CSARDRGLNTEAFF.

This chain uses TRBV7-9 with TRBJ2-3; D remains ambiguous. The germline V and J ends were trimmed by 6 bases and 5 bases, with 6 bases remaining between them. Germline V gives CDR1 SEHNR, CDR2 FQNEAQ (reference sequence). The CDR3 extends over 11 amino acids. As DNA, the CDR3 is TGTGCCAGCAGTCGCAGAGATACGCAGTATTTT. This sequence encodes CASSRRDTQYF.

This chain links TRBV7-3 with TRBJ2-3, with D perhaps TRBD2 (7 bases). The V end lost 3 bases, the J end lost 6 bases, and 16 bases lay between the germline ends. Per the germline V gene, CDR1 is SGHTA and CDR2 is FQGTGA. The CDR3 loop spans 15 amino acids. The DNA for the CDR3 is TGTGCCAGCAGCTTGGGGGGGGGGCTCGGGGATACGCAGTATTTT. Translation: CASSLGGGLGDTQYF.

In its sample, this clonotype was seen many times. This chain links TRBV28 with TRBJ2-5; a weak D match, TRBD2 (5 bases). CDR1 and CDR2 from the germline V gene are MDHEN and SYDVKM. This CDR3 has 14 amino acids. The V gene lost 3 bases and the J gene lost 4 bases, with 12 bases spanning the gap. The CDR3 region is CASSFPDSRETQYF. The CDR3 nucleotides are TGTGCCAGCAGTTTCCCGGACTCTCGAGAGACCCAGTACTTC.

This clonotype was seen a handful of times. J is TRBJ2-1 and V is TRBV20-1; D perhaps matches TRBD2 (5 bases). There are 15 residues in the CDR3. The germline CDR1 and CDR2 sequences are DFQATT and SNEGSKA (reference sequence). V was clipped by 1 base and J by 0 bases, with 10 bases between them. The CDR3 loop is CSARGGGSSYNEQFF. The CDR3 DNA reads TGCAGTGCTAGAGGAGGAGGCAGCTCCTACAATGAGCAGTTCTTC.

This chain links TRBV9 with TRBJ2-7; D possibly corresponds to TRBD2 (6 bases). Germline V CDR1 and CDR2: SGDLS, YYNGEE. V was shortened by 0 bases and J by 1 base, with 11 bases between the two germline ends. The CDR3 is 15 amino acids. CDR3: CASSVAAGPSYEQYF. The DNA of the CDR3 is TGTGCCAGCAGCGTAGCGGCGGGACCTTCCTACGAGCAGTACTTC.

The rearrangement links TRBV6-1 to TRBJ1-3, with D possibly matching TRBD1 (6 bases). The CDR3 sequence is 16 residues long. CDR1 is MNHNS and CDR2 is SASEGT in the germline V gene. Trimming removed 2 bases at V and 4 bases at J, with 15 bases between. CDR3 coding DNA: TGTGCCAGCAGTGAATGGAGGGGGTTTTTGGGAAACACCATATATTTT. Its translation is CASSEWRGFLGNTIYF.

V is TRBV11-3 and J is TRBJ1-1, with D tentatively TRBD1 (5 bases). Trimming left V 5 bases short and J 5 bases short, with 15 bases between. In germline, CDR1 is SGHNT, CDR2 YENEEA. The CDR3 is 14 residues long. In DNA, the CDR3 is TGTGCCAGCAGCCGAGGACAATCACCGACTGAAGCTTTCTTT. Amino acid sequence: CASSRGQSPTEAFF.

Many counts were recorded for this clonotype. This rearrangement joins TRBV11-2 to TRBJ2-5; the match to TRBD2 covers 14 bases. The CDR3 is 17 residues long. V was clipped by 5 bases and J by 3 bases; unmatched bases: 8. Germline V CDR1 and CDR2: SGHAT, FQNNGV. This chain's CDR3 is CASSPRLAGGPKETQYF. Written as DNA, the CDR3 is TGTGCCAGCAGCCCCCGACTAGCGGGAGGGCCAAAAGAGACCCAGTACTTC.

This chain joins TRBV28 and TRBJ2-7; D possibly corresponds to TRBD1 (5 bases). The CDR3 runs to 14 residues. Germline-derived CDR1 and CDR2 are MDHEN and SYDVKM. The V and J ends lost 4 bases and 2 bases respectively, with 12 bases between them. In DNA form, the CDR3 reads TGTGCCAGCAGTTCCCACAGGAGAACCTACGAGCAGTACTTC. This sequence encodes CASSSHRRTYEQYF.

The chain couples TRBV27 to TRBJ1-1; 7 bases line up with TRBD1. CDR3 size: 14 residues. CDR1 and CDR2 from the germline V gene are MNHEY and SMNVEV (reference sequence). Trimming cost V 3 bases and J 4 bases; bases outside gene matches: 5. The chain's CDR3 is CASSFGTAGTEAFF. The DNA of the CDR3 is TGTGCCAGCAGTTTCGGGACAGCCGGCACTGAAGCTTTCTTT.

V usage is TRBV7-6 and J usage is TRBJ2-2; the D gene could be TRBD1 or TRBD2 (6 bases each). The V end was cut by 3 bases, the J end by 0 bases, with 11 bases between. The CDR3 has 16 amino acids. Per germline, CDR1 SGHVS and CDR2 FNYEAQ. The CDR3 region is CASSFGGLTNTGELFF. Written as DNA, the CDR3 is TGTGCCAGCAGCTTTGGGGGGCTCACGAACACCGGGGAGCTGTTTTTT.